This section outlines one T cell receptor (beta chain) sequence together with its context. The data are from a study of blood T cell repertoires in COVID-19. Germline values: CDR1 MDHEN, CDR2 SYDVKM. CDR3 size: 15 residues. V lost 6 bases and J lost 0, with 12 bases in between. Authors' data handling: Amplifying reference gene primers gave estimates of nucleated cell counts. Repertoires were generated with immunoSEQ multiplex PCR, while TCRdb's copy carries only in-frame clones and drops some. The DNA was the basis for D and trimming; V, J and clone size are from that table. In the table there are hundreds of thousands of clones, over 75% of which are singletons.

This clonotype originated in a woman in her forties with acute COVID-19. The chain has TRBV28 and TRBJ1-3; the D gene is possibly TRBD1 (6 bases). The sample was PBMCs or T cells enriched from blood (not recorded which). CDR3 sequence: CASRSDRNSGNTIYF. The CDR3 nucleotides read TGTGCCAGCAGAAGCGACAGGAACTCTGGAAACACCATATATTTT.